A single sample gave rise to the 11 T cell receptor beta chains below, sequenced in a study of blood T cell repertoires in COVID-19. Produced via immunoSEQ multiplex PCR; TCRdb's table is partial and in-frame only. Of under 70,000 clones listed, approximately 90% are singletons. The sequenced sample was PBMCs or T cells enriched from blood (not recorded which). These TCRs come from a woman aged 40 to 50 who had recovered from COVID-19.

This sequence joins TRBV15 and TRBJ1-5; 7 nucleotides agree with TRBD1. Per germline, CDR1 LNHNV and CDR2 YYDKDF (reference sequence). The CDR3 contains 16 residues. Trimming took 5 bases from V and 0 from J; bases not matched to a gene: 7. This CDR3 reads CATSSYRGPSNQPQHF. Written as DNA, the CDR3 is TGTGCCACCAGCTCTTACAGGGGCCCTAGCAATCAGCCCCAGCATTTT.

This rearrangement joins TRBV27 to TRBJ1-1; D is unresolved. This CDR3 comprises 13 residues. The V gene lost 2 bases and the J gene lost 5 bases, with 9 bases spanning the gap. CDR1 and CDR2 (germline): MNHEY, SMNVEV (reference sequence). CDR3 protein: CASSLRGRTEAFF. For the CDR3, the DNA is TGTGCCAGCAGTTTAAGAGGCCGGACTGAAGCTTTCTTT.

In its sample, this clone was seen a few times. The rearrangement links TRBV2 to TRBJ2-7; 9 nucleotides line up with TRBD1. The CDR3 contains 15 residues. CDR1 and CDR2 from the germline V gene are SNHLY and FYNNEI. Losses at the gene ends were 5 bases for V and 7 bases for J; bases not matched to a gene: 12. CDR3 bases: TGTGCCAGCAGTTACTCCAGACAGGGGGGCGGGGAGCAGTACTTC. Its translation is CASSYSRQGGGEQYF.

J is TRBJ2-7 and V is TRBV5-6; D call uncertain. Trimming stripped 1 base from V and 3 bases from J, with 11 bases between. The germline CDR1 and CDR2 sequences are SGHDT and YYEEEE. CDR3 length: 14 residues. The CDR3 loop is CASSLWARDYEQYF. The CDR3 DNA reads TGTGCCAGCAGCTTGTGGGCTCGAGACTACGAGCAGTACTTC.

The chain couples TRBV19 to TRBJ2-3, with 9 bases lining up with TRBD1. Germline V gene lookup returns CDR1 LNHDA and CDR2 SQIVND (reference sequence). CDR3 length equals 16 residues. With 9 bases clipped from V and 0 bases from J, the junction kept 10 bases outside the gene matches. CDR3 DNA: TGTGCCAGCGGGACAGGGCTCAGGGTTAGCACAGATACGCAGTATTTT. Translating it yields CASGTGLRVSTDTQYF.

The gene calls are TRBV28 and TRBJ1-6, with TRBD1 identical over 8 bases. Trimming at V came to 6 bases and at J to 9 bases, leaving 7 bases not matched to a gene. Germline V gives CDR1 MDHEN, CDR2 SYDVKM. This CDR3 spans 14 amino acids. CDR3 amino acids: CASRHRGLSSPLHF. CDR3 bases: TGTGCCAGCAGGCACAGGGGGTTAAGTTCACCCCTCCACTTT.

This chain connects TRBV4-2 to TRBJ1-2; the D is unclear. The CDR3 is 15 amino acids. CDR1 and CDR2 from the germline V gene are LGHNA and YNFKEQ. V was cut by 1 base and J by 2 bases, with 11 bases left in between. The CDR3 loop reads CASSQGLAGNYGYTF. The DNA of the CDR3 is TGTGCCAGCAGCCAAGGCCTCGCGGGGAACTATGGCTACACCTTC.

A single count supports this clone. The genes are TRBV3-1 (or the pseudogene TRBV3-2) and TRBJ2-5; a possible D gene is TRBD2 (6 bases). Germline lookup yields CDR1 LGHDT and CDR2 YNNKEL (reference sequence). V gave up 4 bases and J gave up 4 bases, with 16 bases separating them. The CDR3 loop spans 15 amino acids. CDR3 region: CASSPMEGKAETQYF. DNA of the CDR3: TGTGCCAGCAGCCCGATGGAGGGAAAGGCAGAGACCCAGTACTTC.

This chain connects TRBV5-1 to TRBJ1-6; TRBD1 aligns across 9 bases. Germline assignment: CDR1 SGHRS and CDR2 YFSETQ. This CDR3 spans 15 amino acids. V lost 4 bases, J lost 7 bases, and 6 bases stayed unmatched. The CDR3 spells CASSLGQGMNSPLHF. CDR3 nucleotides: TGCGCCAGCAGCCTCGGACAGGGGATGAATTCACCCCTCCACTTT.

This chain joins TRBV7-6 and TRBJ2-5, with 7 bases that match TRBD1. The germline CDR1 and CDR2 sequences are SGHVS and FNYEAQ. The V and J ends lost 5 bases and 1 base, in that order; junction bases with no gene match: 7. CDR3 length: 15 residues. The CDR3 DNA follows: TGTGCCAGCAGCCCGGAACAGGGGCCCCAAGAGACCCAGTACTTC. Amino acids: CASSPEQGPQETQYF.

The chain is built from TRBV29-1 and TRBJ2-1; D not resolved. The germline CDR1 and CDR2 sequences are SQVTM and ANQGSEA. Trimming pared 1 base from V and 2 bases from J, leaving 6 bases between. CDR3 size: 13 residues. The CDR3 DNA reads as TGCAGCGTTGAAGGGGCGACCTACAATGAGCAGTTCTTC. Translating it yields CSVEGATYNEQFF.